The T cell receptor beta chain described here comes from a study of response to subunit inactivated influenza vaccine. Each CDR3 protein is one row after TCRdb ran MiXCR on the RT-PCR reads. Of around 600,000 distinct CDR3 sequences in the sample, about 11% are singletons; the top ten hold 9.5% to 11%. This clonotype occurred many times. The sample also formed part of further work on T cells expressing NK-cell markers. That work adds: As the method of synthesis, 5'RACE template switching with UMIs yielded TCR beta cDNA. For a few donors, these clonotypes were likewise the leading ones in the CD3+CD56-NKG2C+ fraction.

This material consisted of PBMCs from blood, taken on the day of vaccination. This TCR came from a man aged 50 to 60 who received an inactivated influenza vaccine.

The CDR3 is CASSLGTSGGIDEQFF. CDR3 sequence (DNA): TGTGCCAGCAGCTTAGGGACTAGCGGGGGGATCGATGAGCAGTTCTTC. The V call is TRBV5-4, the J call TRBJ2-1; 15 bases are a match to TRBD2. Trimming removed 2 bases from V and 8 bases from J; junction bases left unmatched: 5. Germline lookup yields CDR1 SGHNT and CDR2 YYREEE (reference sequence). CDR3 length: 16 amino acids. Together with reference TRBV5-4 and TRBJ2-1, the CDR3 gives the full variable domain: ETGVTQSPTHLIKTRGQQVTLRCSSQSGHNTVSWYQQALGQGPQFIFQYYREEENGRGNFPPRFSGLQFPNYSSELNVNALELDDSALYLCASSLGTSGGIDEQFFGPGTRLTVL.